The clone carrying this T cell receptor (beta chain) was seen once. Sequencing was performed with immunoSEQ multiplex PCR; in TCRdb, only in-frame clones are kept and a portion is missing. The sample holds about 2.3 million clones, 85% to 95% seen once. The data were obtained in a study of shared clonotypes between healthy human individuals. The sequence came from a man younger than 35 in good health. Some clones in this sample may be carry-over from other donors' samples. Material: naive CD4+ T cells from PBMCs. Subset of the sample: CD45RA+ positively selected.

The CDR3 reads CSADPGREQYF. CDR3 bases: TGCAGTGCTGACCCAGGTCGAGAGCAGTACTTC. The chain couples TRBV20-1 to TRBJ2-7; D remains ambiguous. The CDR3 consists of 11 residues. Germline CDR1 DFQATT, CDR2 SNEGSKA (reference sequence). V dropped 5 bases and J dropped 7 bases, with 12 bases sitting between them.